Each of the 27 T cell receptor beta chains below was sequenced from the same sample in a study of CD8+ T cells in alopecia areata (dated 2018 in TCRdb). The receptor library was made with the immunoSEQ multiplex PCR assay. RNA was extracted from all samples and reverse transcribed into cDNA as template for TCR sequencing. Imported from immuneACCESS, the table was reduced by TCRdb to in-frame sequences with V and J called. These copies leave out some clones; in studies compared against another copy, an unresolved V gene accounts for under half, and the cause of the remainder is not known. The sample features 270,000 or so clones, and none is a singleton. The top ten clones comprise about 1.2% of the sample. Pooled mouse cutaneous lymph node cells were stained for CD4, CD8alpha, NKG2D, NKG2ACE and other markers, then sorted on a BD Influx. Sequencing was done on a sample of CD4+ T cells sorted from a lymph node. The receptors were gathered from a C3H/HeJ mouse with alopecia areata. These mice carry the MHC haplotype H2-k.

About this clone: Gene names and germline match the mouse. The read falls 3 residues short of the CDR3 end, and the missing part is taken from the germline J gene. The rearrangement joins TRBV19 to TRBJ1-6; no definite D call. TRBJ1-6 is labeled an ORF, and its function is uncertain. The CDR3 is 12 amino acids. Deletions cut 4 bases from V and 7 bases from J, with 6 bases between. Germline V gene data show CDR1 as FNHDT and CDR2 as SITEND (reference sequence). The CDR3 sequence: CASSRWNSPLYF. The sequenced part of the CDR3 DNA is TGTGCCAGCAGTCGGTGGAATTCGCCC.

To note about this clone: A junction end diverges from the germline sequence, so it may reflect a read error. Gene names and germline match the mouse. From the germline J gene comes the end of the CDR3, since the read stops 4 residues before it. This sample includes further DNA sequences coding for the same CDR3. This chain uses TRBV13-2 with TRBJ2-2; the match to TRBD1 covers 9 bases. Looked up from germline, CDR1 is NNHNN and CDR2 is SYGAGS (reference sequence). This CDR3 comprises 16 residues. The CDR3 reads CASGDAGTGNTGQLYF. The DNA read from the CDR3 is TGTGCCAGCGGCGATGCCGGGACAGGGAACACCGGG.

Comment on this clone: Gene names refer to mouse genes. Here the CDR3 reads CASSLPGVDSDYTF. Partial CDR3 DNA: TGTGCCAGCTCTCTCCCAGGGGTTGACTCC. The rearrangement joins TRBV12-1 to TRBJ1-2; possible D gene TRBD1, 6 bases. The CDR3 end falls 4 residues outside the read, so it is completed with the germline J gene. The germline V gene encodes CDR1 SGHSN and CDR2 HYEKVE. The CDR3 length is 14 residues. V was shortened by 0 bases and J by 3 bases, with 10 bases between the two germline ends.

This clone was picked up a small number of times. The genes are named according to mouse. The DNA ends 4 residues before the CDR3 does, and the rest of the CDR3 is filled in from the germline J gene. The gene calls are TRBV1 and TRBJ2-1; tentatively, D is TRBD2 (5 bases). CDR1 is NSQYPW and CDR2 is LRSPGD in the germline V gene (reference sequence). The CDR3 totals 16 residues. V lost 0 bases and J 0 bases, leaving 9 bases between the germline ends. This chain's CDR3 is CTCSAERTYNYAEQFF. The CDR3 bases that were read are TGCACCTGCAGTGCAGAAAGGACTTATAACTATGCT. Supplemented by reference TRBV1 and TRBJ2-1, the full variable domain reads VTLLEQNPRWRLVPRGQAVNLRCILKNSQYPWMSWYQQDLQKQLQWLFTLRSPGDKEVKSLPGADYLATRVTDTELRLQVANMSQGRTLYCTCSAERTYNYAEQFFGPGTRLTVL.

This clone was observed a few times. Gene names and germline match the mouse. The DNA ends 4 residues before the CDR3 does, and the rest of the CDR3 is filled in from the germline J gene. The V and J genes are TRBV19 and TRBJ2-1; TRBD2 matches 9 bases. Germline CDR1 is FNHDT and CDR2 is SITEND (reference sequence). V was pared by 0 bases and J by 1 base, with 2 bases of the junction left unmatched. This CDR3 is 16 amino acids long. The CDR3 reads CASSIEGTGNYAEQFF. CDR3 DNA (partial): TGTGCCAGCAGTATAGAAGGGACTGGGAACTATGCT. The full variable domain, its missing parts supplied by reference TRBV19 and TRBJ2-1, is GGIITQTPKFLIGQEGQKLTLKCQQNFNHDTMYWYRQDSGKGLRLIYYSITENDLQKGDLSEGYDASREKKSSFSLTVTSAQKNEMAVFLCASSIEGTGNYAEQFFGPGTRLTVL.

This clone was detected only a few times. Gene names denote mouse genes. Coverage ceases 4 residues before the CDR3 finishes, and the germline J gene fills in the end. V is TRBV13-2 and J is TRBJ1-2; D call uncertain. CDR1 is NNHNN and CDR2 is SYGAGS in the germline V gene (reference sequence). V was clipped by 4 bases and J by 0 bases, with 10 bases between them. The CDR3 is 14 residues long. The CDR3 DNA, read in part, is TGTGCCAGCGGTCCGACAAAATCAAACTCC. Its protein is CASGPTKSNS. The full CDR3 protein reads CASGPTKSNSDYTF.

Note on this clone: Gene names and germline match the mouse. The read comes to an end 4 residues before the CDR3 does, leaving the germline J gene to fill in the end. V and J are TRBV19 and TRBJ2-5; D not resolved. Trimming removed 2 bases at V and 0 bases at J, with 4 bases between. The CDR3 is 13 residues long. Germline CDR1 reads FNHDT; CDR2 reads SITEND (reference sequence). The sequenced part of the CDR3 DNA is TGTGCCAGCAGTATCTATAACCAAGAC. The encoded protein is CASSIYNQD. The entire CDR3 protein reads CASSIYNQDTQYF.

This clone was seen a handful of times. Germline and genes here are mouse. With the read ending 4 residues before the CDR3 end, the germline J gene is used to fill in that end. The rearrangement links TRBV31 to TRBJ1-2, with D perhaps matching TRBD1 (6 bases). The CDR3 is made up of 14 amino acids. The V end was cut by 3 bases, the J end by 0 bases, with 11 bases between. CDR1 GKSSPN and CDR2 SITVG come from the germline V gene. CDR3 DNA, as far as it was read: TGTGCCTGGAGCCTGGGACATTCAAACTCC. Its translation: CAWSLGHSNS. The whole CDR3 sequence reads CAWSLGHSNSDYTF.

Worth noting for this clone: Mouse names are used for the genes. Read data end 4 residues before the CDR3 end; the end is taken from the germline J gene. The V call is TRBV5, the J call TRBJ2-5, with 9 bases aligning to TRBD2. After removal of 4 bases from V and 0 bases from J, the junction contained 14 bases not matched to a gene. The CDR3 is made up of 19 amino acids. Germline lookup yields CDR1 LGHNA and CDR2 YNLKQL (reference sequence). The CDR3 bases that were read are TGTGCCAGCAGCCCAACCCTCGGCTGGGGGGGTTTTAACCAAGAC. It encodes CASSPTLGWGGFNQD. The entire CDR3 protein is CASSPTLGWGGFNQDTQYF.

Comment on this clone: Gene names refer to mouse genes. The read ends 4 residues early relative to the CDR3; the germline J gene fills the gap. The chain employs TRBV5 and TRBJ2-7; 12 bases are shared with TRBD2. The CDR3 is 14 residues long. The germline V gene encodes CDR1 LGHNA and CDR2 YNLKQL (reference sequence). The covered CDR3 bases are TGTGCCAGCAGCCAACGGACTGGGGGGGAT. Translation: CASSQRTGGD. The whole CDR3 sequence reads CASSQRTGGDEQYF.

Points on this clone: Gene names and germline refer to mouse. With the read ending 4 residues before the CDR3 end, the germline J gene is used to fill in that end. This chain uses TRBV31 with TRBJ2-2; TRBD2 is a possible D gene (7 bases). The germline V and J ends were trimmed by 3 bases and 4 bases, with 9 bases remaining between them. CDR3 length: 13 amino acids. CDR1 and CDR2 from the germline V gene are GKSSPN and SITVG. The CDR3 reads CAWSGGLTGQLYF. CDR3 DNA, as far as it was read: TGTGCCTGGAGCGGGGGGCTCACCGGG.

Comments on this clone: The germline and genes are mouse ones. The CDR3 is cut off 4 residues early in the read; its end comes from the germline J gene. This chain joins TRBV14 and TRBJ2-5, with 7 bases lining up with TRBD2. Trimming removed 5 bases from V and 0 bases from J; junction bases left unmatched: 6. The CDR3 totals 15 residues. Germline CDR1 is SGHDT and CDR2 is FRDEAV. The part of the CDR3 DNA that was read is TGTGCCAGCAGCATCGTGGGGGGAAACCAAGAC. It is translated as CASSIVGGNQD. The full CDR3 sequence reads CASSIVGGNQDTQYF.

Comments on this clone: Each gene name is a mouse one. The read terminates 4 residues ahead of where the CDR3 ends, so the germline J gene completes it. This same CDR3 is encoded by further DNA sequences in the sample. This chain connects TRBV13-3 to TRBJ2-7; a weak D match, TRBD1 (5 bases). With 3 bases removed from V and 0 bases from J, the gap between germline ends came to 7 bases. Germline V gene lookup returns CDR1 NNHDY and CDR2 SYVADS. The CDR3 covers 13 residues. Partial CDR3 DNA: TGTGCCAGCAGTGGACAGTCCTCCTAT. Residues: CASSGQSSY. The full CDR3 reads CASSGQSSYEQYF.

Concerning this clone: Gene labels here are mouse ones. The read terminates 4 residues ahead of where the CDR3 ends, so the germline J gene completes it. V is TRBV1 and J is TRBJ2-5, with 9 bases matching TRBD2. This CDR3 has 14 amino acids. V lost 6 bases and J lost 3; bases outside the gene matches: 4. CDR1 is NSQYPW and CDR2 is LRSPGD in the germline V gene (reference sequence). The covered CDR3 bases are TGCACCTGCAGCACACTGGGGGGACAAGAC. Protein sequence: CTCSTLGGQD. The full-length CDR3 reads as CTCSTLGGQDTQYF.

This clone has more than one count but fewer than ten. The germline and genes are mouse ones. The missing CDR3 end, 4 residues past where the read stops, is filled in from the germline J gene. V is TRBV5 and J is TRBJ2-5, with TRBD1 as a possible D gene (6 bases). The germline CDR1 and CDR2 sequences are LGHNA and YNLKQL (reference sequence). The CDR3 spans 15 residues. CDR3 amino acids: CASSQDWDKEDTQYF. CDR3 DNA, as far as it was read: TGTGCCAGCAGCCAAGATTGGGACAAGGAAGAC.

This clone was recorded a few times. Mouse names are used for the genes. The read ends 4 residues early relative to the CDR3; the germline J gene fills the gap. The sample has other DNA sequences that encode this CDR3 too. V is TRBV2 and J is TRBJ1-2; the match to TRBD1 covers 11 bases. With 1 base clipped from V and 2 bases from J, the junction kept 0 bases outside the gene matches. The CDR3 has 15 residues. Germline-derived CDR1 and CDR2 are LGHNA and YSYQKL. This chain's CDR3 is CASSQGTGGNSDYTF. The DNA read from the CDR3 is TGTGCCAGCAGCCAAGGGACAGGGGGCAACTCC.

In the case of this clone: Each gene name is a mouse one. Other DNA sequences in this specimen translate into the identical CDR3. CDR3 amino acids: CTCSRQGLDAEQFF. The covered CDR3 bases are TGCACCTGCAGTCGGCAGGGGCTGGATGCT. V gene TRBV1 combines with J gene TRBJ2-1; the D gene is possibly TRBD1 (6 bases). The observed sequence ends 4 residues before the CDR3 terminus, with the missing tail filled in from the germline J gene. The CDR3 totals 14 residues. Germline-derived CDR1 and CDR2 are NSQYPW and LRSPGD (reference sequence). V gave up 5 bases and J gave up 5 bases, with 13 bases separating them. Combining the CDR3 with reference TRBV1 and TRBJ2-1 gives the whole variable domain VTLLEQNPRWRLVPRGQAVNLRCILKNSQYPWMSWYQQDLQKQLQWLFTLRSPGDKEVKSLPGADYLATRVTDTELRLQVANMSQGRTLYCTCSRQGLDAEQFFGPGTRLTVL.

Of note for this clone: Gene names denote mouse genes. The read ends 4 residues early relative to the CDR3; the germline J gene fills the gap. The chain joins TRBV31 to TRBJ1-2; D remains ambiguous. V dropped 2 bases and J dropped 0 bases, with 7 bases sitting between them. The CDR3 runs to 13 residues. Germline lookup yields CDR1 GKSSPN and CDR2 SITVG. Incomplete CDR3 DNA: TGTGCCTGGAGTAGGGTTGCAAACTCC. Its translation: CAWSRVANS. The complete CDR3 sequence is CAWSRVANSDYTF.

This clone was picked up a small number of times. Any gene name here is a mouse gene name. CDR3 residues: CASGDAGYQDTQYF. Incomplete CDR3 DNA: TGTGCCAGCGGTGATGCAGGGTACCAAGAC. The gene calls are TRBV13-2 and TRBJ2-5; tentative D call: TRBD1 (5 bases). The CDR3 end is not reached by the read, which stops 4 residues before it; the germline J gene fills it in. Looked up from germline, CDR1 is NNHNN and CDR2 is SYGAGS (reference sequence). V lost 0 bases and J 1 base, leaving 6 bases between the germline ends. This CDR3 is 14 amino acids long.

The sample holds a few counts of this clone. Each gene name is a mouse one. From the germline J gene comes the end of the CDR3, since the read stops 4 residues before it. This chain uses TRBV1 with TRBJ2-1, with D perhaps matching TRBD1 (5 bases). The CDR3 contains 16 residues. V was trimmed by 0 bases and J by 3 bases, leaving 12 bases between them. Germline V gives CDR1 NSQYPW, CDR2 LRSPGD (reference sequence). Here the CDR3 reads CTCSADSVQGYAEQFF. The covered CDR3 bases are TGCACCTGCAGTGCAGATTCCGTGCAGGGCTATGCT.

In its sample, this clone was seen a few times. The gene symbols are mouse symbols. Partial CDR3 DNA: TGTGCCAGCAGGGGGGGAAACTCC. Its translation: CASRGGNS. The full CDR3 reads CASRGGNSDYTF. The chain couples TRBV19 to TRBJ1-2, with D perhaps TRBD1 (5 bases). Read coverage stops 4 residues before the CDR3 terminus; the germline J gene supplies the remainder. V was shortened by 5 bases and J by 1 base, with 6 bases between the two germline ends. The CDR3 length is 12 residues. Germline V gene sequence: CDR1 FNHDT, CDR2 SITEND (reference sequence).

Only a few counts were recorded for this clone. Gene names and germline refer to mouse. The CDR3 end falls 4 residues outside the read, so it is completed with the germline J gene. The chain has TRBV13-2 and TRBJ1-2; unclear D gene. The CDR3 contains 12 residues. Germline V gives CDR1 NNHNN, CDR2 SYGAGS (reference sequence). Trimming removed 0 bases at V and 4 bases at J, with 4 bases between. The covered CDR3 bases are TGTGCCAGCGGTGATGCCAGCTCC. Encoded protein: CASGDASS. In full, the CDR3 reads CASGDASSDYTF.

Worth noting for this clone: Mouse germline and gene names are used. CDR3 DNA, as far as it was read: TGTGCCAGCAGGCCTCAGGGGGCTACA. Translated: CASRPQGAT. The whole CDR3 sequence reads CASRPQGATEVFF. This sequence joins TRBV19 and TRBJ1-1; 8 nucleotides match TRBD1. The read terminates 4 residues ahead of where the CDR3 ends, so the germline J gene completes it. This CDR3 is 13 amino acids long. Germline assignment: CDR1 FNHDT and CDR2 SITEND (reference sequence). Full variable domain (remainder filled in from reference TRBV19 and TRBJ1-1): GGIITQTPKFLIGQEGQKLTLKCQQNFNHDTMYWYRQDSGKGLRLIYYSITENDLQKGDLSEGYDASREKKSSFSLTVTSAQKNEMAVFLCASRPQGATEVFFGKGTRLTVV.

The table lists this clone with a few counts. The gene names here belong to mouse. The read is 4 residues too short to cover the CDR3 end, so that end is filled in from the germline J gene. This chain connects TRBV5 to TRBJ2-7, with a possible D match to TRBD2 (5 bases). Germline loops: CDR1 LGHNA, CDR2 YNLKQL (reference sequence). V was shortened by 0 bases and J by 0 bases, with 6 bases between the two germline ends. There are 14 residues in the CDR3. The sequenced part of the CDR3 DNA is TGTGCCAGCAGCCAAGATGGGGTCTCCTAT. It translates to CASSQDGVSY. The full-length CDR3 reads as CASSQDGVSYEQYF.

This clone showed up just a few times. The genes are named according to mouse. The read ends 4 residues shy of where the CDR3 ends; the end is completed using the germline J gene. The V call is TRBV13-1, the J call TRBJ2-1; a weak D match, TRBD1 (6 bases). V lost 2 bases and J lost 0, with 12 bases in between. The CDR3 extends over 16 amino acids. The germline V gene has CDR1 NSHNY and CDR2 SYGAGN. CDR3 protein: CASSEAGANNYAEQFF. CDR3 bases read: TGTGCCAGCAGTGAGGCAGGGGCCAATAACTATGCT.

Worth noting for this clone: Gene names denote mouse genes. The observed sequence ends 4 residues before the CDR3 terminus, with the missing tail filled in from the germline J gene. The chain recombines TRBV19 with TRBJ2-3; the match to TRBD2 covers 7 bases. This CDR3 has 15 residues. Germline V gene lookup returns CDR1 FNHDT and CDR2 SITEND (reference sequence). V shed 2 bases and J 4 bases; nucleotides not matched to a gene: 7. CDR3 in amino acids: CASSISWGKSETLYF. The CDR3 bases that were read are TGTGCCAGCAGTATTTCCTGGGGGAAGTCAGAA.

This clone was counted a few times. Gene names refer to mouse genes. The sequence runs out 4 residues before the end of the CDR3; the remainder is reconstructed from the germline J gene. The chain is built from TRBV13-3 and TRBJ2-1; 11 nucleotides match TRBD2. CDR1 and CDR2 from the germline V gene are NNHDY and SYVADS. V lost 7 bases to trimming and J lost 4 bases; unmatched junction nucleotides: 4. The CDR3 loop spans 14 amino acids. The sequenced CDR3 bases are TGTGCCAGCCTTCGGACTGGGGGGTATGCT. Residues: CASLRTGGYA. The whole CDR3 sequence reads CASLRTGGYAEQFF.